The T cell receptor beta chain described here comes from a study of control samples from healthy donors and cancer patients. This table comes from immunoSEQ multiplex PCR, and its TCRdb copy is limited to in-frame clones, with some not included. This table has around 120,000 clones, 75% to 90% appearing once. Trimming stripped 8 bases from V and 1 base from J, with 11 bases between. Germline assignment: CDR1 KGHSH and CDR2 LQKENI. The CDR3 consists of 13 residues. The gene calls are TRBV18 and TRBJ1-1; D call uncertain. Sequenced sample: PBMCs. The receptor comes from a woman aged 45-65 years with colorectal cancer. CDR3 sequence: CASKPNPNTEAFF. For the CDR3, the DNA is TGTGCCAGCAAACCGAACCCGAACACTGAAGCTTTCTTT.